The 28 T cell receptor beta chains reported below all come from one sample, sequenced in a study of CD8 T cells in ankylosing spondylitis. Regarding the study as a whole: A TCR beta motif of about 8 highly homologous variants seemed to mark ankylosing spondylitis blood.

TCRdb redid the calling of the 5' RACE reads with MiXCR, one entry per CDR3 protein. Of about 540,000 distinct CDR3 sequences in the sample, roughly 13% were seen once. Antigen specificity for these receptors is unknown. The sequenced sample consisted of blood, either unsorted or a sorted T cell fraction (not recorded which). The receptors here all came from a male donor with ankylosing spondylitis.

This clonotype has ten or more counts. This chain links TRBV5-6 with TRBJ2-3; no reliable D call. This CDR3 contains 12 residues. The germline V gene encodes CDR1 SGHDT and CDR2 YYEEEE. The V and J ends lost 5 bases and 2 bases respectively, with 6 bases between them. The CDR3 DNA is TGTGCCAGCAGGGTAGTCACAGATACGCAGTATTTT. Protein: CASRVVTDTQYF.

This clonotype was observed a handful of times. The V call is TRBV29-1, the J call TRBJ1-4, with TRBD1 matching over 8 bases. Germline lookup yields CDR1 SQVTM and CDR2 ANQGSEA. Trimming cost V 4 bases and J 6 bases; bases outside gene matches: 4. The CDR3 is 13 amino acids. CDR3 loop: CSVGTGLDEKLFF. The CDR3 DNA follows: TGCAGCGTTGGGACAGGGCTTGATGAAAAACTGTTTTTT.

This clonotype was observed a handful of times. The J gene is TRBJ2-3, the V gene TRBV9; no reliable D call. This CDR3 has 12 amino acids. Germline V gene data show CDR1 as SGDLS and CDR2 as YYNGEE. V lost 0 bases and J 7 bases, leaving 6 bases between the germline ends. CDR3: CASSVGQNTQYF. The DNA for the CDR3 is TGTGCCAGCAGCGTAGGCCAAAATACGCAGTATTTT.

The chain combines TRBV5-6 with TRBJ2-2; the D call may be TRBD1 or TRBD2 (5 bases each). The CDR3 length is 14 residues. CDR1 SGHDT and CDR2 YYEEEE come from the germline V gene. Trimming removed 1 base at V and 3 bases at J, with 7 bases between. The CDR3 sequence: CASSLWGYTGELFF. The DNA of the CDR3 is TGTGCCAGCAGCTTGTGGGGGTACACCGGGGAGCTGTTTTTT.

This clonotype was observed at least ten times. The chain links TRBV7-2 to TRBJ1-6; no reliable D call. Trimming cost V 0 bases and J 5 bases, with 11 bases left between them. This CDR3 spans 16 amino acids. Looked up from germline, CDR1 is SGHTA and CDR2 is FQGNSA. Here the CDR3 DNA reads TGTGCCAGCAGCTTAGCTTTGAGGGCGGATAATTCACCCCTCCACTTT. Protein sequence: CASSLALRADNSPLHF.

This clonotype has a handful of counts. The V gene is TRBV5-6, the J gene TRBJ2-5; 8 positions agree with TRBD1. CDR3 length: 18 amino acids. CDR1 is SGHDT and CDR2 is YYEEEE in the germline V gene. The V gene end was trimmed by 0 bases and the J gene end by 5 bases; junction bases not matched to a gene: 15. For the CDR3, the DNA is TGTGCCAGCAGCTTGGAATTCGGGACAGGAGAAATCCGCGAGACCCAGTACTTC. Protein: CASSLEFGTGEIRETQYF.

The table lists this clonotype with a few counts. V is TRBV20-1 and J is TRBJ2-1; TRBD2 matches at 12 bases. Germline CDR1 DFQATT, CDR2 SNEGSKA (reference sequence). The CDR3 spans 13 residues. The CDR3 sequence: CTGLAGFGNEQFF. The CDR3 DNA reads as TGCACCGGACTAGCGGGATTCGGCAATGAGCAGTTCTTC.

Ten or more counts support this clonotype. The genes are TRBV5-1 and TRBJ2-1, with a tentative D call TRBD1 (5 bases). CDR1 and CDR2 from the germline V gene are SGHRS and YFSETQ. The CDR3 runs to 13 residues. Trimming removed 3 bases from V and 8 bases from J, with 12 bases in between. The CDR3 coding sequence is TGCGCCAGCAGCTCCCAGGGTACTGATGAGCAGTTCTTC. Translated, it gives CASSSQGTDEQFF.

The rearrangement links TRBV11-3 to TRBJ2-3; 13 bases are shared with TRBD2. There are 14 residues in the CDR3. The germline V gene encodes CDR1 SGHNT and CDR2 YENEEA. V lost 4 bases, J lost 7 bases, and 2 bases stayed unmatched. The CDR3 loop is CASSSGTSGNTQYF. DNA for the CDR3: TGTGCCAGCAGCTCCGGGACTAGCGGGAATACGCAGTATTTT.

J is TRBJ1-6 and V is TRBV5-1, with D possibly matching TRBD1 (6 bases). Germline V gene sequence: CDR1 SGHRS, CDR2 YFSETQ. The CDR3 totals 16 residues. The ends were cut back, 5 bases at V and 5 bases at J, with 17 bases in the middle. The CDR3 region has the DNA TGCGCCAGCAGTTCGAACAGGGAGTCTAATAATTCACCCCTCCACTTT. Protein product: CASSSNRESNNSPLHF.

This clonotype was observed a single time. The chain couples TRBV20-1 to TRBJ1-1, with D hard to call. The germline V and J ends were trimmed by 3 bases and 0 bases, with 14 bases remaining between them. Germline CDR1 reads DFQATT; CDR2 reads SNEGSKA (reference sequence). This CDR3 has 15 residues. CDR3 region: CSASRPGRMNTEAFF. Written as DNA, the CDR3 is TGCAGTGCTAGTCGACCCGGGCGGATGAACACTGAAGCTTTCTTT.

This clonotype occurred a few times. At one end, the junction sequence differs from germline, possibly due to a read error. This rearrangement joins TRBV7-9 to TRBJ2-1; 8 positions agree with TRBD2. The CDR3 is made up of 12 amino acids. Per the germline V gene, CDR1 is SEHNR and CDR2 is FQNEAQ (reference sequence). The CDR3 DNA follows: TGTGCCAGCAGCTTAGACGGGAGGGAGCAATTCTTC. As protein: CASSLDGREQFF.

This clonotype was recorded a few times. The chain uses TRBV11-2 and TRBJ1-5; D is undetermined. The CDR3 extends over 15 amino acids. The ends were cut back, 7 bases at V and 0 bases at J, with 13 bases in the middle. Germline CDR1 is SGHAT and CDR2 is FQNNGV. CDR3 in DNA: TGTGCCAGCAACCAAGACCGCTATAGCAATCAGCCCCAGCATTTT. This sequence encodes CASNQDRYSNQPQHF.

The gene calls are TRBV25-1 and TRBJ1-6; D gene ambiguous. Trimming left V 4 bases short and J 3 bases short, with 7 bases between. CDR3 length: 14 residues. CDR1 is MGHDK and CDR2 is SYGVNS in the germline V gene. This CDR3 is CASSGGLYNSPLHF. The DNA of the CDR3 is TGTGCCAGCAGTGGTGGGCTCTATAATTCACCCCTCCACTTT.

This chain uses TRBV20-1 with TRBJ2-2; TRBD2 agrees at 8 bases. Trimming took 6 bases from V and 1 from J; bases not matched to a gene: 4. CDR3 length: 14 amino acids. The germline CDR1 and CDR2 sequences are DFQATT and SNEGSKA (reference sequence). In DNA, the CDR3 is TGCAGTGCCCGACTAGCGCTGAACACCGGGGAGCTGTTTTTT. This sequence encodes CSARLALNTGELFF.

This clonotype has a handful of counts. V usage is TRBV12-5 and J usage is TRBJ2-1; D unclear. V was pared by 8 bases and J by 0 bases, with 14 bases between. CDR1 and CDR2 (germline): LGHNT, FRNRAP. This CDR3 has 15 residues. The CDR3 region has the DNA TGTGCTAGTACTACACCCCTGAGCTCCTACAATGAGCAGTTCTTC. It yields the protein CASTTPLSSYNEQFF.

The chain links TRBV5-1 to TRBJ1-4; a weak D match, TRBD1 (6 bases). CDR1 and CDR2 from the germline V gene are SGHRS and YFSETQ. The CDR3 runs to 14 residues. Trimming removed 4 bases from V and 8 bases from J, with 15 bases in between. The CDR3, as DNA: TGCGCCAGCAGCCCACAGGGAGTTCGGGAAAAACTGTTTTTT. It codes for CASSPQGVREKLFF.

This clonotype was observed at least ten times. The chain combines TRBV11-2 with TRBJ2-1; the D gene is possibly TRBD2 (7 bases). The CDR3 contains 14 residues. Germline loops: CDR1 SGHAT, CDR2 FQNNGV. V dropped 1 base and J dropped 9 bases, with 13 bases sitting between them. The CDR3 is CASSLGWEGGEQFF. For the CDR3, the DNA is TGTGCCAGCAGCTTAGGTTGGGAGGGGGGTGAGCAGTTCTTC.

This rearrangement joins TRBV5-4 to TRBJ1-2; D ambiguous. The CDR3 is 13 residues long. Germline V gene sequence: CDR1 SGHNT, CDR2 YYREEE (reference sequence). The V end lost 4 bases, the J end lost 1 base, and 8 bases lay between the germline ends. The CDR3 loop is CASSGVGNYGYTF. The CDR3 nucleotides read TGTGCCAGCAGCGGTGTCGGTAACTATGGCTACACCTTC.

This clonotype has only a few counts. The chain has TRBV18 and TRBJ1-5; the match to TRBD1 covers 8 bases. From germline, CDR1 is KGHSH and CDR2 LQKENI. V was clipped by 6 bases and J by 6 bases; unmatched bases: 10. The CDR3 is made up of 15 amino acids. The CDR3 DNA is TGTGCCAGCTCGTTCAGGGGGCGCTTGGGTCAGCCCCAGCATTTT. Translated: CASSFRGRLGQPQHF.

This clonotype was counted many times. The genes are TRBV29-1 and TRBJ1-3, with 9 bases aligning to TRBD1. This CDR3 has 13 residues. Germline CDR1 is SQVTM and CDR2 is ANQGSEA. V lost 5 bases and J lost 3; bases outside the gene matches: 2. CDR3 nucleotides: TGCAGCGTTAACAGGGGGCTTGGAAACACCATATATTTT. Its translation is CSVNRGLGNTIYF.

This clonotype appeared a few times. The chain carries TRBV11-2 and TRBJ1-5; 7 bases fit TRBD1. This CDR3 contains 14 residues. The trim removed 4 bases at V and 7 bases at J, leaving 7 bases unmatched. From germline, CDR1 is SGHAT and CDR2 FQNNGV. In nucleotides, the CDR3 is TGTGCCAGCAGCTGGGGAGGGGGCTGGCAGCCCCAGCATTTT. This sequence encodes CASSWGGGWQPQHF.

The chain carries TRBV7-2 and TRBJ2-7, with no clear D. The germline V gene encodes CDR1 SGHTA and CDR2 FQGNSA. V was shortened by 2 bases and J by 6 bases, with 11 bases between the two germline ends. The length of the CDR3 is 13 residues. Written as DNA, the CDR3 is TGTGCCAGCAGCTTAAACCCAAGAGGCGAGCAGTACGTC. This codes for CASSLNPRGEQYV.

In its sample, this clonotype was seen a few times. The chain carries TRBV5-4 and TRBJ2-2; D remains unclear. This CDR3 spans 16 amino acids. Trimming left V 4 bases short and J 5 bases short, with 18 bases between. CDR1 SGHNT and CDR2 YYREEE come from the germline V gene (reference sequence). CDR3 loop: CASSTKNGLPTGELFF. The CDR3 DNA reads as TGTGCCAGCAGCACCAAAAATGGGCTCCCAACCGGGGAGCTGTTTTTT.

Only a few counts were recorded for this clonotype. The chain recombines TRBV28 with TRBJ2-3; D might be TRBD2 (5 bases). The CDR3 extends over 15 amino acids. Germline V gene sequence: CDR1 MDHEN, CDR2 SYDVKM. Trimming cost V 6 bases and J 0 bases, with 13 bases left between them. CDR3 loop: CASSPSTTSTDTQYF. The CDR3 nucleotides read TGTGCCAGCAGCCCTTCGACTACAAGCACAGATACGCAGTATTTT.

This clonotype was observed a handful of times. This chain's CDR3 is CASSLVRLAGNGELFF. The CDR3, as DNA: TGTGCCAGCAGTTTAGTAAGGCTAGCGGGTAACGGGGAGCTGTTTTTT. The chain joins TRBV12-3 or TRBV12-4 to TRBJ2-2, with 8 bases identical to TRBD2. V shed 1 base and J 7 bases; nucleotides not matched to a gene: 8. This CDR3 is 16 amino acids long.

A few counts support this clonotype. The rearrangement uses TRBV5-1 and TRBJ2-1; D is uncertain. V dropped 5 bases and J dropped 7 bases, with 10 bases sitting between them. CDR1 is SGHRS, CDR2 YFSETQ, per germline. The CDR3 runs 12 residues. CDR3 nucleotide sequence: TGCGCCAGCAGGGGCGTGGAAAATGAGCAGTTCTTC. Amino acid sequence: CASRGVENEQFF. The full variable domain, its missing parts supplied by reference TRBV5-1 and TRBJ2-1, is KAGVTQTPRYLIKTRGQQVTLSCSPISGHRSVSWYQQTPGQGLQFLFEYFSETQRNKGNFPGRFSGRQFSNSRSEMNVSTLELGDSALYLCASRGVENEQFFGPGTRLTVL.

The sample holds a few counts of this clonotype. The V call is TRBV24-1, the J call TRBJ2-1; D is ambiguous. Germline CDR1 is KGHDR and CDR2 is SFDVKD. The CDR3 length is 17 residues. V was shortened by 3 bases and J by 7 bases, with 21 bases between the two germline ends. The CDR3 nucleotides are TGTGCCACCAGTGATCCCCGAATCCTAGGTCGGCGTAATGAGCAGTTCTTC. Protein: CATSDPRILGRRNEQFF.